This TCR beta chain is drawn from a study of T cell responses to AZD1222 COVID-19 vaccine. Regarding the study as a whole: Spike-specific TCR breadth and depth both grew after two AZD1222 doses. The donors showed a predominance of white British ancestry and of females, with possible underestimation of clonal diversity.

Assay: immunoSEQ multiplex PCR; the TCRdb copy retains only in-frame clones and omits some. The sample includes 77,000 or so clones, about 91% of them seen just once. The CDR3 extends over 14 amino acids. Per the germline V gene, CDR1 is SGHRS and CDR2 is YFSETQ. V lost 2 bases and J lost 3, with 8 bases in between. Of note for this clone: The antigen remains undetermined. Other DNA variants within this sample encode the same CDR3.

The chain links TRBV5-1 to TRBJ1-4, with a possible D match to TRBD1 (6 bases). The source was peripheral blood, collected on day 0 of AZD1222 vaccination. The origin of this receptor is an adult in good health. This CDR3 is CASSLQGANEKLFF. The DNA of the CDR3 is TGCGCCAGCAGCTTACAGGGAGCTAATGAAAAACTGTTTTTT.